A selection of T cell receptor beta chains follows, all from one sample in a study of post-analysis software for immune sequencing data. MiXCR, applied by TCRdb to the PCR reads, yields one record per CDR3 protein. This repertoire shows 450,000 or so distinct CDR3 sequences, roughly 45% found once; its top ten account for 12%. Material for sequencing was blood. Receptor source: a girl aged 10-17 years with multiple sclerosis. CDR3s include the opening cysteine and the closing phenylalanine or tryptophan. A D gene is named only where the DNA matches it firmly. Where a row states a size, it is once, few, many or the class of an expanded clone; other rows omit it.

TRBV27	.	TRBJ1-5	.	TGTGCCAGCAGTTTAGGTCCCTTGGGCAATCAGCCCCAGCATTTT	CASSLGPLGNQPQHF
TRBV6-1	TRBD1	TRBJ2-1	.	TGTGCCAGCAGTGAAGACAGGGGGCATGAGCAGTTCTTC	CASSEDRGHEQFF
TRBV9	.	TRBJ2-1	.	TGTGCCAGCAGCACCCAATGGAGAATCCGCTCCTACAATGAGCAGTTCTTC	CASSTQWRIRSYNEQFF
TRBV7-7	TRBD2	TRBJ2-1	.	TGTGCTAGCAGCCCGGGGACTAGCGGGGGTGAGCAGTTCTTC	CASSPGTSGGEQFF
TRBV7-2	TRBD2	TRBJ2-1	.	TGTGCCAGCAGCCAGACGGGACTAGCGCGTAGCTCCTACAATGAGCAGTTCTTC	CASSQTGLARSSYNEQFF
TRBV6-2/TRBV6-3	.	TRBJ2-5	.	TGTGCCAGCAGTTATCCCAGACAGGAGACCCAGTACTTC	CASSYPRQETQYF
TRBV3-1	.	TRBJ2-5	few	TGTGCCAGCAGCCTAGAAGATGGGAGTTGGGCGAACCAAGAGACCCAGTACTTC	CASSLEDGSWANQETQYF
TRBV7-7	.	TRBJ2-5	few	TGTGCTAGCAGCTTTCCCTTGGAGGCGGGACAAGAGACCCAGTACTTC	CASSFPLEAGQETQYF
TRBV18	.	TRBJ2-3	few	TGTGCCAGCTCACCACCGGTGTCTGGCTCAGGTGGAGATACGCAGTATTTT	CASSPPVSGSGGDTQYF
TRBV9	.	TRBJ2-5	few	TGTGCCAGCAGCGCTCAGCAGGGGACCTCGCCACAAGAGACCCAGTACTTC	CASSAQQGTSPQETQYF